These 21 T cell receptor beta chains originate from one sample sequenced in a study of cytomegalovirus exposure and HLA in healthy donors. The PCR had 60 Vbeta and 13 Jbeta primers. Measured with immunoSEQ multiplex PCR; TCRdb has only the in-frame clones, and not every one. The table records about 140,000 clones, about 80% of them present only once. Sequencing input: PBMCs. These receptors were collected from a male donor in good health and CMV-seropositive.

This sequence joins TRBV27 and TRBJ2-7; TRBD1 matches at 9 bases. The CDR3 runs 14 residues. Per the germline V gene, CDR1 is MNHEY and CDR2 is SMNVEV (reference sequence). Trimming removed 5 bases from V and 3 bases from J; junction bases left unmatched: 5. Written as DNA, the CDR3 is TGTGCCAGCAGTCAACCGGGACAGGGCTACGAGCAGTACTTC. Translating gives CASSQPGQGYEQYF.

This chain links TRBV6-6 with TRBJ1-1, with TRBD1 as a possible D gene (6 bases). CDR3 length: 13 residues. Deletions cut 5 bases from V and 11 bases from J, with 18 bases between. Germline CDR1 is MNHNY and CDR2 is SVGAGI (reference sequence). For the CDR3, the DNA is TGTGCCAGCAGTCCCCGGGGGGGCAGGGCGGCTTTCTTT. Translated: CASSPRGGRAAFF.

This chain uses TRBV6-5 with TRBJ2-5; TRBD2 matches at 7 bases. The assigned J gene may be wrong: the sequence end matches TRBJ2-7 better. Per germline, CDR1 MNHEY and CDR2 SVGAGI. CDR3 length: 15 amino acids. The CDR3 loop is CASRPGTSGAYEQYF. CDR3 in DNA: TGTGCCAGCAGACCTGGGACCAGCGGGGCCTACGAGCAGTACTTC.

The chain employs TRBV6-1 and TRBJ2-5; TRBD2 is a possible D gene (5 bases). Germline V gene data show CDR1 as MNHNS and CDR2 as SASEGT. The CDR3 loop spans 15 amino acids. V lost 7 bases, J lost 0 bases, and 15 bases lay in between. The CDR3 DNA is TGTGCCAGCAAACCGGGGTCAGTCTACCAAGAGACCCAGTACTTC. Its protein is CASKPGSVYQETQYF.

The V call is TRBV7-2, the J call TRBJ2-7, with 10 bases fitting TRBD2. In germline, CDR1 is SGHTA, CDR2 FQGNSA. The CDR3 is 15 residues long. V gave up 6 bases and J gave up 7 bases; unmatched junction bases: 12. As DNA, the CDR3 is TGTGCCAGCAGTGAGACTAGCGGGTGGACGAGGGAGCAGTACTTC. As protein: CASSETSGWTREQYF.

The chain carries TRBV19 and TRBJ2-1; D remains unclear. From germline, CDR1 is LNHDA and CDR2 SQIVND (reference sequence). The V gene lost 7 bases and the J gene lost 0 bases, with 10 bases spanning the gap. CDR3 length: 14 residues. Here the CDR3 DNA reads TGTGCCAGTAAGTCGGGTAGCTCCTACAATGAGCAGTTCTTC. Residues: CASKSGSSYNEQFF.

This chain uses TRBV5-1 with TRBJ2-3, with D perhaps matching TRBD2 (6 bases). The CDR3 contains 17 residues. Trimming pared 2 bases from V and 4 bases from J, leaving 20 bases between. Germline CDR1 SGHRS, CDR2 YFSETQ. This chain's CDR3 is CASSLVPFGTGADTQYF. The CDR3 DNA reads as TGCGCCAGCAGCTTAGTTCCCTTCGGGACGGGAGCAGATACGCAGTATTTT.

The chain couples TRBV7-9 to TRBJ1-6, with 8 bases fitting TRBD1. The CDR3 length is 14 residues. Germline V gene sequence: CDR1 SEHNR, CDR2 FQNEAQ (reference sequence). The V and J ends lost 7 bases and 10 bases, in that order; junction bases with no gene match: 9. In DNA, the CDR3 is TGTGCCAGCACGACCGACAGGGGCCGCTCACCCCTCCACTTT. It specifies CASTTDRGRSPLHF.

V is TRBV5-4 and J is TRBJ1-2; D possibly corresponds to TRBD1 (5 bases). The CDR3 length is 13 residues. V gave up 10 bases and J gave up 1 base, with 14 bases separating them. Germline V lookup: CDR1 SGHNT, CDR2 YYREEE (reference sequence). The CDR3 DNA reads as TGTGCCGCCTCCCCCGACAGTAACTATGGCTACACCTTC. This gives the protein CAASPDSNYGYTF. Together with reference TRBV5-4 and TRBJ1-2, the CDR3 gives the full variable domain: ETGVTQSPTHLIKTRGQQVTLRCSSQSGHNTVSWYQQALGQGPQFIFQYYREEENGRGNFPPRFSGLQFPNYSSELNVNALELDDSALYLCAASPDSNYGYTFGSGTRLTVV.

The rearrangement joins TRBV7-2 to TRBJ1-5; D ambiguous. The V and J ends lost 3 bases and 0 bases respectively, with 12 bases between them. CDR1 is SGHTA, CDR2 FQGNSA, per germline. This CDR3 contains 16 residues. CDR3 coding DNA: TGTGCCAGCAGCTTTACGGGGTCTAATAGCAATCAGCCCCAGCATTTT. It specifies CASSFTGSNSNQPQHF. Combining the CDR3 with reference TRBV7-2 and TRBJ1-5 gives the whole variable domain GAGVSQSPSNKVTEKGKDVELRCDPISGHTALYWYRQSLGQGLEFLIYFQGNSAPDKSGLPSDRFSAERTGGSVSTLTIQRTQQEDSAVYLCASSFTGSNSNQPQHFGDGTRLSIL.

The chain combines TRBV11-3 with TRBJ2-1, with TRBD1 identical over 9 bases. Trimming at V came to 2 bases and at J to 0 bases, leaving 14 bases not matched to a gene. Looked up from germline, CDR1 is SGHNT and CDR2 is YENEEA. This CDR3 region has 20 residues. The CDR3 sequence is CASSLNPGQGFRGSYNEQFF. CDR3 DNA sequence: TGTGCCAGCAGCTTAAATCCGGGACAGGGTTTTCGAGGCTCCTACAATGAGCAGTTCTTC.

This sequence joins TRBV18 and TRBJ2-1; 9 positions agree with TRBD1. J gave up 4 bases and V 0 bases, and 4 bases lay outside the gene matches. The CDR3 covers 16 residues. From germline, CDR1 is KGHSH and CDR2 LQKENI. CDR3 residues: CASSPPRTGVYNEQFF. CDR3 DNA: TGTGCCAGCTCACCACCCCGGACAGGGGTATACAATGAGCAGTTCTTC.

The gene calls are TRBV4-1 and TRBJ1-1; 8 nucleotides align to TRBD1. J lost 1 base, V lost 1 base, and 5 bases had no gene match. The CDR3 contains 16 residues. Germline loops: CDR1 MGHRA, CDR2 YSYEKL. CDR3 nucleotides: TGCGCCAGCAGCCAAGCCCACAGGGGGGGGAACACTGAAGCTTTCTTT. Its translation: CASSQAHRGGNTEAFF.

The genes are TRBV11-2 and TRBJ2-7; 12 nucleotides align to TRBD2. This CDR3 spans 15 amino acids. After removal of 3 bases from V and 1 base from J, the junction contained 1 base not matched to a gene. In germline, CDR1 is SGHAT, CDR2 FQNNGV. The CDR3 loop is CASSFTSGRSYEQYF. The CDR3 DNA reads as TGTGCCAGCAGCTTCACTAGCGGGAGGTCCTACGAGCAGTACTTC.

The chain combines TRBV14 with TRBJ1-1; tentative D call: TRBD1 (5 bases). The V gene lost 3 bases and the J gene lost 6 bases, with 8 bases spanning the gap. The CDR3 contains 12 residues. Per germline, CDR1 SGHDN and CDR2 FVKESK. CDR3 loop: CASSHRQSEAFF. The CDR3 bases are TGTGCCAGCAGCCATCGACAGTCTGAAGCTTTCTTT. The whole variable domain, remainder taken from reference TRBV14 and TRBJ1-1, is EAGVTQFPSHSVIEKGQTVTLRCDPISGHDNLYWYRRVMGKEIKFLLHFVKESKQDESGMPNNRFLAERTGGTYSTLKVQPAELEDSGVYFCASSHRQSEAFFGQGTRLTVV.

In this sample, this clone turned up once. The DNA of the CDR3 is TGCGCCAGCAGCTTGGCAGGGATTGAGAGCAATCAGCCCCAGCATTTT. As protein: CASSLAGIESNQPQHF. V is TRBV5-1 and J is TRBJ1-5, with a tentative D call TRBD1 (5 bases). Germline CDR1 SGHRS, CDR2 YFSETQ. V was cut by 0 bases and J by 1 base, with 11 bases left in between. This CDR3 region has 16 residues.

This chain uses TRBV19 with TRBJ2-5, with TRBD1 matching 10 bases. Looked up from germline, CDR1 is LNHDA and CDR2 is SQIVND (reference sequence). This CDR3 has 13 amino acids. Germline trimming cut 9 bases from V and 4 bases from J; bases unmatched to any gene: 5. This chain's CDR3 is CASGDRGPETQYF. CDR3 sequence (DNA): TGTGCCAGCGGGGACAGGGGTCCAGAGACCCAGTACTTC.

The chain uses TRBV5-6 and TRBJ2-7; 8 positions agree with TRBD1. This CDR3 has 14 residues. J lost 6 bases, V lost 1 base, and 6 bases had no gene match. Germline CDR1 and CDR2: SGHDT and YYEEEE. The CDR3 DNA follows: TGTGCCAGCAGCTTGTTAGCAGGGGGCCCCGAGCAGTACTTC. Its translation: CASSLLAGGPEQYF.

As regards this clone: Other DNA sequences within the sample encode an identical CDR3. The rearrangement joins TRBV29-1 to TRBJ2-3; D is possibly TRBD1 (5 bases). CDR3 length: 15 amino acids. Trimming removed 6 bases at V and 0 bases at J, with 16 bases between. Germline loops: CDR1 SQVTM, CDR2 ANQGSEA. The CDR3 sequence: CSVAVGQTSTDTQYF. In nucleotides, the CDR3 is TGCAGCGTCGCTGTCGGACAAACTAGCACAGATACGCAGTATTTT.

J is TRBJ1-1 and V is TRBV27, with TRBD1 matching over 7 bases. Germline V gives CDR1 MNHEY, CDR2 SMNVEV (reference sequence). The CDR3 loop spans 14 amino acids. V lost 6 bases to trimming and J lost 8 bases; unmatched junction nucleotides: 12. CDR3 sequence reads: CASSYLLRDREAFF. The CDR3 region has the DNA TGTGCCAGCAGCTACTTACTCCGGGACAGAGAAGCTTTCTTT.

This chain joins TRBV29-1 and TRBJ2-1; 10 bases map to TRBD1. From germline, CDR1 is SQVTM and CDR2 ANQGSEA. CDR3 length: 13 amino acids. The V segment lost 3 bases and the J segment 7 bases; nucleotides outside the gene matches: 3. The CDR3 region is CSVDRTGGNEQFF. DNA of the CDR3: TGCAGCGTTGATCGGACAGGGGGTAATGAGCAGTTCTTC.